Listed below are T cell receptor beta chains from one sample, sequenced in a study of T cell responses to AZD1222 COVID-19 vaccine. Sequencing was performed with immunoSEQ multiplex PCR; in TCRdb, only in-frame clones are kept and a portion is missing. The table has around 160,000 clones, under 95% seen once. Sample: peripheral blood, taken on day 0 of AZD1222 vaccination. These receptors were taken from an adult in good health. The CDR3 runs from the conserved cysteine through the conserved F or W. A D gene is named only where the DNA matches it firmly. Part of the rows lack a size; the others show once, few, many or a class for expanded clones.

abundance,v_gene,j_gene,d_gene,CDR3nt,CDR3aa
once,TRBV19,TRBJ1-2,NA,TGTGCCAGTAGTGTATCACAGGCGTCTAACTATGGCTACACCTTC,CASSVSQASNYGYTF
NA,TRBV25-1,TRBJ2-4,TRBD2,TGTGCCAGCAGTGCCGTAGCGGGGGCCAAAAACATTCAGTACTTC,CASSAVAGAKNIQYF
NA,TRBV4-1,TRBJ1-5,TRBD1,TGCGCCAGCAGCGCCCGGGACAGGGGGAGTCAGCCCCAGCATTTT,CASSARDRGSQPQHF
once,TRBV7-2,TRBJ1-5,TRBD1,TGTGCCAGCAGTTTTGGGGACAGGAGTAATCAGCCCCAGCATTTT,CASSFGDRSNQPQHF
NA,TRBV2,TRBJ2-5,TRBD1,TGTGCCAGCAGTGGGGACAGCCAAGAGACCCAGTACTTC,CASSGDSQETQYF
NA,TRBV19,TRBJ1-1,NA,TGTGCCAGTAGTATAGCACGGGGGGGCAAGAACACTGAAGCTTTCTTT,CASSIARGGKNTEAFF
NA,TRBV4-3,TRBJ1-5,NA,TGCGCCAGCAGCCAAGATAGTGGGCAGCCCCAGCATTTT,CASSQDSGQPQHF
NA,TRBV4-2,TRBJ1-1,NA,TGTGCCAGCAGACCCACGGGGGGGGCGAACACTGAAGCTTTCTTT,CASRPTGGANTEAFF
NA,TRBV19,TRBJ1-2,NA,TGTGCCAGTAGTGCGACAGGCAACTATGGCTACACCTTC,CASSATGNYGYTF
NA,TRBV6-6,TRBJ1-6,NA,TGTGCCAGCAGTTACTCGAGGGCTCAGGGTAGCTCACCCCTCCACTTT,CASSYSRAQGSSPLHF
NA,TRBV2,TRBJ2-3,NA,TGTGCCAGCAAGGTGGTCACAGATACGCAGTATTTT,CASKVVTDTQYF
few,TRBV7-2,TRBJ2-1,TRBD1,TGTGCCAGCAGCTCCCGACAGGGGGCCTGGAGTGAGCAGTTCTTC,CASSSRQGAWSEQFF
NA,TRBV19,TRBJ1-6,TRBD1,TGTGCCAGCACAGGGGGCGTTAGGAGCTCCTATAATTCACCCCTCCACTTT,CASTGGVRSSYNSPLHF
NA,TRBV6-6,TRBJ1-1,NA,TGTGCCAGCAACCCCTACCACGGGCAGCAGAACACTGAAGCTTTCTTT,CASNPYHGQQNTEAFF
once,TRBV3-1/TRBV3-2,TRBJ1-1,NA,TGTGCCAGCAGCCAAGAGTTCGGGAACACTGAAGCTTTCTTT,CASSQEFGNTEAFF
NA,TRBV11-3,TRBJ2-5,NA,TGTGCCAGCAGCCGGGGTAGCGAAGAGACCCAGTACTTC,CASSRGSEETQYF